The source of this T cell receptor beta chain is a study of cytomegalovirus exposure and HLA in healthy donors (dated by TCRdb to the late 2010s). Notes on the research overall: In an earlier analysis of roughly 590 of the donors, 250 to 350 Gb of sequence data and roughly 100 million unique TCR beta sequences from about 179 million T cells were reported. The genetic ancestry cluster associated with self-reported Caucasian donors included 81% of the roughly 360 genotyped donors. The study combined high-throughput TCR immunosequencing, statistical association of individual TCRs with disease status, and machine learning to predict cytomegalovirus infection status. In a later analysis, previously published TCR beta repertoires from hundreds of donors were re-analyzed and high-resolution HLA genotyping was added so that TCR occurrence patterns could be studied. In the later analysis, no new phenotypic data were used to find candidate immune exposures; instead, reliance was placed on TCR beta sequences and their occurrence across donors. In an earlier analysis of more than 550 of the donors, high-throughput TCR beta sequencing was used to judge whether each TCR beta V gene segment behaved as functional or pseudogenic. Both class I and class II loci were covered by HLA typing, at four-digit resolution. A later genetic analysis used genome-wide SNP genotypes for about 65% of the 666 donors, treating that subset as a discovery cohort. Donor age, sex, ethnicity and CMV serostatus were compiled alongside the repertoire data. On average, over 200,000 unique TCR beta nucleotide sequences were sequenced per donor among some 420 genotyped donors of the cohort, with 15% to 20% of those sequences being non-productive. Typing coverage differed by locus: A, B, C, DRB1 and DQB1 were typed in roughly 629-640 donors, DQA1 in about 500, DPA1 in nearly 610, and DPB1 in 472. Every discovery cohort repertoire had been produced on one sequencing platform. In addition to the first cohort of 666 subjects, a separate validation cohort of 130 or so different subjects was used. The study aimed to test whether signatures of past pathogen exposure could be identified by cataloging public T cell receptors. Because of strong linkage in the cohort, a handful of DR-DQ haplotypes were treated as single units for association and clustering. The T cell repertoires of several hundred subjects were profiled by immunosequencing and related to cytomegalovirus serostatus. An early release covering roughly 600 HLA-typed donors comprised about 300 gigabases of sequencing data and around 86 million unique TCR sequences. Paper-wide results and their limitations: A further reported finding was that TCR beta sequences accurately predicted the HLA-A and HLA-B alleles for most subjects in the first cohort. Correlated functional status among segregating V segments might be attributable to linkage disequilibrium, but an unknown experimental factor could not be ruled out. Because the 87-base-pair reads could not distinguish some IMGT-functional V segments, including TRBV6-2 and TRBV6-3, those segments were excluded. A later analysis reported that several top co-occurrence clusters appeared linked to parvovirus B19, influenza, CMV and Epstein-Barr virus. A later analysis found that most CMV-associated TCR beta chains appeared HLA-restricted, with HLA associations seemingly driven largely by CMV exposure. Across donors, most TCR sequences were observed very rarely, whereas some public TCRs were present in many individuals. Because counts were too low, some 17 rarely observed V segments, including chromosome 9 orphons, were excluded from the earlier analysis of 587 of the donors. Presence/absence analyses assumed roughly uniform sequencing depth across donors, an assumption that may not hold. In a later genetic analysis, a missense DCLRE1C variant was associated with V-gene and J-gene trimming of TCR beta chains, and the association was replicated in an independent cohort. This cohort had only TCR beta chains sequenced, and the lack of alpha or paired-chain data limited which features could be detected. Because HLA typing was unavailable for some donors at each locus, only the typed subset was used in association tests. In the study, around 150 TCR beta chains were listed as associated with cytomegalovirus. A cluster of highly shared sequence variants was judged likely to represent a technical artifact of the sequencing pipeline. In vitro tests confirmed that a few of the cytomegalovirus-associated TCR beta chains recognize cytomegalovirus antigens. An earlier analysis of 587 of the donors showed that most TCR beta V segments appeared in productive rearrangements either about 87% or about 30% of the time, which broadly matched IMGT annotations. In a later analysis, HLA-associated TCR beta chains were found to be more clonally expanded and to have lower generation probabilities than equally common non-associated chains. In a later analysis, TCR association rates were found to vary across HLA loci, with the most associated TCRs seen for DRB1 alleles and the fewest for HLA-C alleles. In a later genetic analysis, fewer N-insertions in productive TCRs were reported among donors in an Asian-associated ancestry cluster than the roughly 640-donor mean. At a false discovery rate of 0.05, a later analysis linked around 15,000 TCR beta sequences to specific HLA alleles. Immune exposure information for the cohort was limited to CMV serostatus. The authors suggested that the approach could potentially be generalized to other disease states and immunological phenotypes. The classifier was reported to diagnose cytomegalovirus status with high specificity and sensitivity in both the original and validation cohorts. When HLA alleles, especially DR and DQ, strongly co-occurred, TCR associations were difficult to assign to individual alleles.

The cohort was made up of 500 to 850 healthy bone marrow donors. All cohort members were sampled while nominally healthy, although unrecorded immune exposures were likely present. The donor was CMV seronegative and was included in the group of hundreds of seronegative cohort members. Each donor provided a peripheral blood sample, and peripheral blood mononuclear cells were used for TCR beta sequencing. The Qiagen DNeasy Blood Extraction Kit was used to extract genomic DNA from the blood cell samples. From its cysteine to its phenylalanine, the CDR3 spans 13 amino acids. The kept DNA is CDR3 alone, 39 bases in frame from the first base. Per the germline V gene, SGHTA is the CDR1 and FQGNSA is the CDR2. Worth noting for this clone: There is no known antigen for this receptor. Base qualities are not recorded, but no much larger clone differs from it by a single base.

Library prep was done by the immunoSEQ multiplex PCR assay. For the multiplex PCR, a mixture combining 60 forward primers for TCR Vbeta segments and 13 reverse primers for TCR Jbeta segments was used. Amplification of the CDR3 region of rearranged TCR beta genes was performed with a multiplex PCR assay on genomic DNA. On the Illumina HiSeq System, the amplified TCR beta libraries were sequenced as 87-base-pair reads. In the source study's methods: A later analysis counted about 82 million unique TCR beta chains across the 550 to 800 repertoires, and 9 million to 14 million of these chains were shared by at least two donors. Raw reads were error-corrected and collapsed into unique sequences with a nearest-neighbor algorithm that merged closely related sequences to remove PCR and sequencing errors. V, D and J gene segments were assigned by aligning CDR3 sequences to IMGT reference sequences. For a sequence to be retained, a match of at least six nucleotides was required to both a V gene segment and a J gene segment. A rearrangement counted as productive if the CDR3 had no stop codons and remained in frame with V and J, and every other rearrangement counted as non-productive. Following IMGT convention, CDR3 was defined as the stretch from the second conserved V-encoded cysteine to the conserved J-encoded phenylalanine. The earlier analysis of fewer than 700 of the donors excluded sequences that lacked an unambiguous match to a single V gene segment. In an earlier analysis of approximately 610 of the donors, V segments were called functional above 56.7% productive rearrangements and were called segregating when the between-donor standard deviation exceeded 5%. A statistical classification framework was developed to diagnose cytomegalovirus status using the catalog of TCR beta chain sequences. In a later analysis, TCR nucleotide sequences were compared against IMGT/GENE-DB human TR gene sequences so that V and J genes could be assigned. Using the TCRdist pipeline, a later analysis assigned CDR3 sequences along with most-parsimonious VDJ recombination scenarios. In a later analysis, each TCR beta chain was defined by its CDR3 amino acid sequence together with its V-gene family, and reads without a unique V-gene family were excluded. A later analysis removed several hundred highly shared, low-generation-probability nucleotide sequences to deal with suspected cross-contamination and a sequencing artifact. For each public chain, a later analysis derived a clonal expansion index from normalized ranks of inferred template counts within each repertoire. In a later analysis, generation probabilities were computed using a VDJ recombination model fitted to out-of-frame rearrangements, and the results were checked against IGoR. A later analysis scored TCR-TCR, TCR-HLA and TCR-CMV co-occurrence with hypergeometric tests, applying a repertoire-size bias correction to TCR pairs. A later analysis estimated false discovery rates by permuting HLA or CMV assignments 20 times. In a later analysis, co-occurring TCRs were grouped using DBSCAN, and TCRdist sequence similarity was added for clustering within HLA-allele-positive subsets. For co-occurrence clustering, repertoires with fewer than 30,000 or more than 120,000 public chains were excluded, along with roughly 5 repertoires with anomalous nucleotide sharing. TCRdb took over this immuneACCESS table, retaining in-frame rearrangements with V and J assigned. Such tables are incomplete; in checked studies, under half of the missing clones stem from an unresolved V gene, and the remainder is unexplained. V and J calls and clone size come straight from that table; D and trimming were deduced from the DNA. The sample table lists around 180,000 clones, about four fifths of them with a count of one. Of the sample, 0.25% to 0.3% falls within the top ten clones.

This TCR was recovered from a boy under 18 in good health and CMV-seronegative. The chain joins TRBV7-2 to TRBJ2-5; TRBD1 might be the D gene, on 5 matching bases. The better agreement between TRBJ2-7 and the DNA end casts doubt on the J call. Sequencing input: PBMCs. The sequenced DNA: TGTGCCAGCAGCTCCATTCAGGGCGGCGAGCAGTACTTC. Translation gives CASSSIQGGEQYF.